Listed here are 23 T cell receptor beta chains from one sample, sequenced in a study of beta chain features in type 1 diabetes. cDNA synthesis used the whole RNA isolate, giving expressed TCRB sequences. Sequencing was performed with immunoSEQ multiplex PCR; in TCRdb, only in-frame clones are kept and a portion is missing. The sample lists approximately 250,000 clones, roughly 15% occurring once. Input material: naive CD4+ T cells from blood. The receptors originated from a woman aged 35 to 49 in good health.

This clone was detected many times. The rearrangement joins TRBV29-1 to TRBJ2-5, with TRBD2 identical over 8 bases. There are 15 residues in the CDR3. V was clipped by 1 base and J by 9 bases; unmatched bases: 13. Germline V CDR1 and CDR2: SQVTM, ANQGSEA. This CDR3 reads CSVEGASGYKRAQYF. The CDR3 bases are TGCAGCGTTGAAGGTGCTAGCGGGTACAAGCGGGCCCAGTACTTC.

The chain links TRBV5-8 to TRBJ2-7; 7 nucleotides match TRBD1. J was trimmed by 6 bases and V by 3 bases; bases with no gene match: 9. Germline CDR1 is SGHTS and CDR2 is YDEGEE. This CDR3 is built from 14 residues. The CDR3 DNA reads TGTGCCAGCAGCTCCCGACAGGGAATGAGCGAGCAGTACTTC. This encodes CASSSRQGMSEQYF.

This clone was counted at least ten times. The V and J genes are TRBV7-9 and TRBJ2-1, with D perhaps TRBD1 (6 bases). The CDR3 is made up of 13 amino acids. Germline CDR1 reads SEHNR; CDR2 reads FQNEAQ (reference sequence). V was shortened by 3 bases and J by 5 bases, with 8 bases between the two germline ends. CDR3 protein: CASSLDSNNEQFF. The CDR3 DNA follows: TGTGCCAGCAGCTTGGACAGCAACAATGAGCAGTTCTTC.

The sample holds one count of this clone. V gene TRBV11-2 combines with J gene TRBJ1-2; TRBD1 agrees at 8 bases. Germline V lookup: CDR1 SGHAT, CDR2 FQNNGV. Losses at the gene ends were 5 bases for V and 8 bases for J; bases not matched to a gene: 19. The CDR3 has 17 amino acids. CDR3 coding DNA: TGTGCCAGCAGCCGTGAGAGAAACAGGGGGGAGGCTAGGGGCTACACCTTC. Translation: CASSRERNRGEARGYTF.

The J gene is TRBJ1-5, the V gene TRBV7-9; 8 positions agree with TRBD1. Germline V gives CDR1 SEHNR, CDR2 FQNEAQ (reference sequence). CDR3 length equals 15 residues. V shed 5 bases, J shed 4 bases, and the junction held 7 bases outside the gene matches. In nucleotides, the CDR3 is TGTGCCAGCAGCAAGACAGGGGACCCAAATCAGCCCCAGCATTTT. Translating it yields CASSKTGDPNQPQHF.

This chain uses TRBV11-2 with TRBJ1-2, with D perhaps TRBD1 (5 bases). Between the trimmed V and J ends, which lost 1 base and 4 bases, there was a span of 10 bases. Germline CDR1 SGHAT, CDR2 FQNNGV. The CDR3 has 14 amino acids. This CDR3 is CASSLVGRAYGYTF. CDR3 sequence (DNA): TGTGCCAGCAGCTTAGTCGGCAGGGCCTATGGCTACACCTTC.

The chain couples TRBV6-1 to TRBJ2-5, with 11 bases fitting TRBD2. This CDR3 is 15 amino acids long. From germline, CDR1 is MNHNS and CDR2 SASEGT. Trimming removed 5 bases from V and 2 bases from J; junction bases left unmatched: 4. The DNA for the CDR3 is TGTGCCAGCAGTCTACTAGCGGGGGTTCAAGAGACCCAGTACTTC. Amino acid sequence: CASSLLAGVQETQYF.

The chain recombines TRBV5-4 with TRBJ1-4; D possibly corresponds to TRBD1 (5 bases). The V and J ends lost 4 bases and 5 bases respectively, with 15 bases between them. The CDR3 contains 15 residues. Looked up from germline, CDR1 is SGHNT and CDR2 is YYREEE (reference sequence). For the CDR3, the DNA is TGTGCCAGCAGCCCAGGGTTGGGGGGGAATGAAAAACTGTTTTTT. Protein: CASSPGLGGNEKLFF.

The CDR3 region has the DNA TGCGCCAGCAGCCAAGAGGACAGCCATCTTTATGGCTACACCTTC. It codes for CASSQEDSHLYGYTF. The V and J genes are TRBV4-1 and TRBJ1-2, with D possibly matching TRBD1 (6 bases). CDR3 length equals 15 residues. Germline CDR1 is MGHRA and CDR2 is YSYEKL. V lost 0 bases and J 5 bases, leaving 13 bases between the germline ends.

This clone turned up a few times. V usage is TRBV6-1 and J usage is TRBJ1-3; no definite D call. The CDR3 length is 18 residues. Trimming shortened V by 0 bases and J by 2 bases, and 17 bases separated the two germline ends. The germline CDR1 and CDR2 sequences are MNHNS and SASEGT. The CDR3 loop is CASSEAEDWPATGNTIYF. In nucleotides, the CDR3 is TGTGCCAGCAGTGAAGCCGAGGATTGGCCGGCAACTGGAAACACCATATATTTT.

The chain couples TRBV5-4 to TRBJ2-5; 9 nucleotides line up with TRBD2. With V trimmed by 3 bases and J by 5 bases, 5 bases remained unmatched. The CDR3 extends over 14 amino acids. The germline V gene encodes CDR1 SGHNT and CDR2 YYREEE (reference sequence). CDR3 bases: TGTGCCAGCAGCTCGCGGGGGGGCAGTGAGACCCAGTACTTC. It specifies CASSSRGGSETQYF.

Comment on this clone: Other DNA sequences in the same sample also yield this CDR3. The chain has TRBV5-1 and TRBJ1-5; D is possibly TRBD1 (5 bases). Germline CDR1 and CDR2: SGHRS and YFSETQ. The germline V and J ends were trimmed by 0 bases and 7 bases, with 11 bases remaining between them. The CDR3 length is 14 residues. CDR3 loop: CASSLGQGGQPQHF. CDR3 nucleotides: TGCGCCAGCAGCTTGGGGCAGGGCGGCCAGCCCCAGCATTTT.

This clone was picked up a small number of times. The chain has TRBV7-6 and TRBJ1-4; unclear D gene. V was cut by 3 bases and J by 0 bases, with 5 bases left in between. This CDR3 is built from 14 residues. CDR1 is SGHVS, CDR2 FNYEAQ, per germline. The CDR3 DNA is TGTGCCAGCAGCTTTGAGGCAACTAATGAAAAACTGTTTTTT. This codes for CASSFEATNEKLFF.

The chain recombines TRBV18 with TRBJ2-5, with D possibly matching TRBD1 (6 bases). CDR3 length: 14 amino acids. The V gene's germline CDR1 is KGHSH and CDR2 LQKENI. Trimming removed 3 bases at V and 2 bases at J, with 10 bases between. The chain's CDR3 is CASSPTGTQETQYF. The CDR3 region has the DNA TGTGCCAGCTCACCTACCGGGACACAAGAGACCCAGTACTTC.

This clone was seen a few times. V usage is TRBV7-9 and J usage is TRBJ1-6, with D possibly TRBD1 on 5 matching bases. Germline assignment: CDR1 SEHNR and CDR2 FQNEAQ (reference sequence). The CDR3 length is 12 residues. CDR3 in amino acids: CGAGETRGALHF. In DNA, the CDR3 is TGTGGGGCGGGGGAGACCCGAGGGGCCCTCCACTTT.

This chain links TRBV4-1 with TRBJ2-7; weak D call: TRBD2 (7 bases). The CDR3 runs to 13 residues. CDR1 is MGHRA and CDR2 is YSYEKL in the germline V gene. V was shortened by 4 bases and J by 3 bases, with 10 bases between the two germline ends. The CDR3 coding sequence is TGCGCCAGCAGCCCCGGGGGGCTCTACGAGCAGTACTTC. Its translation: CASSPGGLYEQYF.

The CDR3 nucleotides are TGCGCCAGCAGCTCGGAGAGCTCCTATAATTCACCCCTCCACTTT. Amino acids: CASSSESSYNSPLHF. The V gene is TRBV5-1, the J gene TRBJ1-6; D gene ambiguous. CDR3 length: 15 amino acids. V was shortened by 3 bases and J by 0 bases, with 7 bases between the two germline ends. Germline V lookup: CDR1 SGHRS, CDR2 YFSETQ.

This clone came up a few times. J is TRBJ1-2 and V is TRBV19; tentative D call: TRBD1 (6 bases). CDR1 and CDR2 (germline): LNHDA, SQIVND (reference sequence). The length of the CDR3 is 12 residues. V was clipped by 7 bases and J by 4 bases, with 10 bases between them. The CDR3 is CASNQDSYGYTF. CDR3 sequence (DNA): TGTGCCAGTAACCAGGACAGCTATGGCTACACCTTC.

DNA of the CDR3: TGTGCCAGCAGCCCCGGTAGCAATCAGCCCCAGCATTTT. The encoded protein is CASSPGSNQPQHF. The chain carries TRBV5-4 and TRBJ1-5; D call uncertain. CDR1 is SGHNT and CDR2 is YYREEE in the germline V gene (reference sequence). The CDR3 totals 13 residues. V was trimmed by 4 bases and J by 0 bases, leaving 5 bases between them.

The rearrangement links TRBV6-1 to TRBJ2-1, with a tentative D call TRBD1 (5 bases). CDR3 length: 14 residues. CDR1 is MNHNS and CDR2 is SASEGT in the germline V gene. V was cut by 7 bases and J by 6 bases, with 16 bases left in between. The CDR3: CASTLPGGANEQFF. In DNA form, the CDR3 reads TGTGCCAGCACCCTCCCCGGTGGGGCCAATGAGCAGTTCTTC.

The chain uses TRBV18 and TRBJ1-5, with 9 nucleotides matching TRBD1. Germline V gene data show CDR1 as KGHSH and CDR2 as LQKENI. The CDR3 extends over 16 amino acids. J gave up 4 bases and V 2 bases, and 6 bases lay outside the gene matches. The CDR3 DNA reads as TGTGCCAGCTCACCAGGGACAGGGTTTGGGAATCAGCCCCAGCATTTT. It encodes CASSPGTGFGNQPQHF.

This clone was found once. The V and J genes are TRBV6-4 and TRBJ2-1, with 7 bases identical to TRBD2. The CDR3 loop spans 14 amino acids. The germline gives CDR1 MRHNA, CDR2 SNTAGT. The V gene end was trimmed by 0 bases and the J gene end by 7 bases; junction bases not matched to a gene: 3. CDR3 in amino acids: CASSDSGRVNEQFF. CDR3 DNA: TGTGCCAGCAGTGACTCGGGGAGGGTTAATGAGCAGTTCTTC.

The chain links TRBV6-6 to TRBJ1-5, with 7 bases fitting TRBD1. The CDR3 totals 16 residues. J gave up 2 bases and V 4 bases, and 8 bases lay outside the gene matches. Germline loops: CDR1 MNHNY, CDR2 SVGAGI (reference sequence). The CDR3: CASSSETGIGNQPQHF. CDR3 nucleotide sequence: TGTGCCAGCAGTTCCGAGACAGGGATCGGCAATCAGCCCCAGCATTTT.